Below are 6 T cell receptor beta chains sequenced from a single sample in a study of cytomegalovirus exposure and HLA in healthy donors. In the PCR, 60 Vbeta and 13 Jbeta primers were used. Profiling relied on immunoSEQ multiplex PCR, and the TCRdb table lists in-frame clones only, not all of them. The sample includes some 120,000 clones, about four fifths of them seen just once. Material: PBMCs. The receptors here all came from a woman aged 40 to 49 in good health and CMV-seronegative.

The rearrangement links TRBV5-1 to TRBJ2-1, with 7 bases fitting TRBD2. The ends lost 6 bases at V and 4 bases at J; junction bases unmatched: 10. The CDR3 has 15 amino acids. Looked up from germline, CDR1 is SGHRS and CDR2 is YFSETQ. CDR3 sequence reads: CASTDSGLSYNEQFF. The CDR3 region has the DNA TGCGCCAGCACGGACTCGGGACTATCATACAATGAGCAGTTCTTC.

The chain joins TRBV18 to TRBJ2-7, with TRBD2 as a possible D gene (6 bases). The germline V gene encodes CDR1 KGHSH and CDR2 LQKENI. V was clipped by 3 bases and J by 6 bases, with 18 bases between them. The CDR3 sequence is 15 residues long. CDR3 nucleotide sequence: TGTGCCAGCTCACCGGGGGGAATACAGCCTATCGAGCAGTACTTC. Translated, it gives CASSPGGIQPIEQYF.

This chain links TRBV6-5 with TRBJ1-6; 8 nucleotides line up with TRBD1. The trim removed 0 bases at V and 10 bases at J, leaving 5 bases unmatched. This CDR3 has 15 amino acids. The V gene's germline CDR1 is MNHEY and CDR2 SVGAGI. Here the CDR3 reads CASSYSTGVGSPLHF. The CDR3 DNA is TGTGCCAGCAGTTACTCGACAGGGGTGGGATCACCCCTCCACTTT.

The chain carries TRBV7-3 and TRBJ1-2; D is possibly TRBD1 (5 bases). This CDR3 spans 13 amino acids. With 5 bases removed from V and 8 bases from J, the gap between germline ends came to 15 bases. Germline V CDR1 and CDR2: SGHTA, FQGTGA. The CDR3 nucleotides are TGTGCCAGCAGCCCGGGGGGGTTGGAGGGCTACACCTTC. It codes for CASSPGGLEGYTF.

CDR3 sequence: CASRRYNEQFF. The CDR3 DNA follows: TGTGCCAGTAGGAGGTACAATGAGCAGTTCTTC. V gene TRBV19 combines with J gene TRBJ2-1; D is unresolved. Trimming stripped 6 bases from V and 4 bases from J, with 4 bases between. Germline CDR1 LNHDA, CDR2 SQIVND (reference sequence). This CDR3 region has 11 residues.

The rearrangement links TRBV30 to TRBJ1-2; D might be TRBD1 (5 bases). Germline CDR1 reads GTSNPN; CDR2 reads SVGIG (reference sequence). The CDR3 extends over 14 amino acids. The ends were cut back, 8 bases at V and 7 bases at J, with 23 bases in the middle. The CDR3 sequence: CAESNRGAQIGYTF. CDR3 DNA sequence: TGTGCCGAATCGAATCGCGGGGCGCAGATTGGCTACACCTTC.